These 10 T cell receptor beta chains came from one sample sequenced in a study of T cell repertoires in cytomegalovirus infection. No antigens are known for them. TCRdb redid the calling of the reads with MiXCR, one entry per CDR3 protein. Of around 900,000 distinct CDR3 sequences in the sample, roughly 30% were seen once. The material sequenced was cultured CD8+ T cells from PBMCs, taken from culture after CMV antigen stimulation. The receptor source for this set is a human donor in good health (CMV status not recorded). Some clones in this sample may be carry-over from other donors' samples.

This rearrangement joins TRBV6-8 to TRBJ2-7, with 7 bases aligning to TRBD2. The V and J ends lost 8 bases and 4 bases, in that order; junction bases with no gene match: 8. Germline loops: CDR1 MNHGY, CDR2 SAAAGT. The CDR3 is 13 amino acids. CDR3 sequence: CASGPGGEYEQYF. The DNA for the CDR3 is TGTGCCAGCGGACCGGGGGGAGAGTACGAGCAGTACTTC.

The chain has TRBV27 and TRBJ2-3, with D perhaps TRBD1 or TRBD2 (5 bases each). CDR1 and CDR2 from the germline V gene are MNHEY and SMNVEV (reference sequence). The CDR3 length is 14 residues. V lost 3 bases to trimming and J lost 5 bases, with 12 bases between them. CDR3 sequence: CASSLIGGEDTQYF. The CDR3 nucleotides read TGTGCCAGCAGTTTGATTGGGGGTGAAGATACGCAGTATTTT.

Only a few counts were recorded for this clonotype. V is TRBV7-9 and J is TRBJ2-7; no clear D gene. Trimming removed 5 bases at V and 0 bases at J, with 8 bases between. The CDR3 runs 13 residues. Germline CDR1 reads SEHNR; CDR2 reads FQNEAQ (reference sequence). In DNA form, the CDR3 reads TGTGCCAGCAGCCCAGCAGGCTCCTACGAGCAGTACGTC. Its protein is CASSPAGSYEQYV.

V usage is TRBV20-1 and J usage is TRBJ1-5; 9 bases match TRBD1. The germline V gene encodes CDR1 DFQATT and CDR2 SNEGSKA (reference sequence). CDR3 length: 15 amino acids. V lost 1 base, J lost 7 bases, and 8 bases stayed unmatched. The CDR3 DNA follows: TGCAGTGCTAGAGTGGAACAGGGGGCGCGCCAGCCCCAGCATTTT. Its protein is CSARVEQGARQPQHF.

This sequence joins TRBV7-9 and TRBJ2-7; possibly TRBD1 for D (6 bases). CDR1 and CDR2 (germline): SEHNR, FQNEAQ (reference sequence). The CDR3 contains 13 residues. The ends were cut back, 5 bases at V and 4 bases at J, with 12 bases in the middle. CDR3: CASSGAGEYEQYV. The CDR3 DNA sequence: TGTGCCAGCAGCGGGGCAGGGGAATACGAGCAGTACGTC.

This clonotype was observed at least ten times. This chain joins TRBV7-2 and TRBJ2-3; D is ambiguous. Germline CDR1 SGHTA, CDR2 FQGNSA. The CDR3 contains 15 residues. V lost 3 bases to trimming and J lost 2 bases, with 12 bases between them. The CDR3 region has the DNA TGTGCCAGCAGCTTCACACCATCCTCCACAGATACGCAGTATTTT. Its protein is CASSFTPSSTDTQYF. Complete variable domain (other parts from reference TRBV7-2 and TRBJ2-3): GAGVSQSPSNKVTEKGKDVELRCDPISGHTALYWYRQSLGQGLEFLIYFQGNSAPDKSGLPSDRFSAERTGGSVSTLTIQRTQQEDSAVYLCASSFTPSSTDTQYFGPGTRLTVL.

The chain has TRBV4-3 and TRBJ2-1; D is unclear. The CDR3 sequence is 15 residues long. Germline lookup yields CDR1 LGHNA and CDR2 YSLEER. The V and J ends lost 0 bases and 7 bases respectively, with 13 bases between them. CDR3 in amino acids: CASSQDGILLNEQFF. DNA of the CDR3: TGCGCCAGCAGCCAAGATGGGATACTCCTTAATGAGCAGTTCTTC.

The V gene is TRBV6-5, the J gene TRBJ2-6; 10 nucleotides match TRBD1. CDR3 length: 17 amino acids. CDR1 MNHEY and CDR2 SVGAGI come from the germline V gene. V gave up 5 bases and J gave up 3 bases; unmatched junction bases: 7. CDR3 region: CASSEGQGLYGANVLTF. The CDR3 DNA is TGTGCCAGCAGTGAGGGACAGGGGCTGTATGGGGCCAACGTCCTGACTTTC.

This clonotype came up a few times. The J gene is TRBJ1-2, the V gene TRBV6-5; D uncertain. The V gene's germline CDR1 is MNHEY and CDR2 SVGAGI. V lost 2 bases and J 0 bases, leaving 10 bases between the germline ends. This CDR3 has 15 residues. CDR3 residues: CASSYGEDANYGYTF. The DNA of the CDR3 is TGTGCCAGCAGTTACGGGGAAGACGCTAACTATGGCTACACCTTC.

This rearrangement joins TRBV4-3 to TRBJ1-6; the D is unclear. There are 18 residues in the CDR3. Germline CDR1 reads LGHNA; CDR2 reads YSLEER. V lost 0 bases, J lost 8 bases, and 20 bases lay in between. The CDR3 sequence is CASSQEGPPGNEDSPLHF. CDR3 nucleotides: TGCGCCAGCAGCCAAGAAGGTCCCCCCGGGAACGAGGATTCACCCCTCCACTTT.